This T cell receptor (beta chain) originates from a study of shared clonotypes between healthy human individuals. Study findings and constraints: In having few donors, the study represented limited genetic and exposure-history diversity.

CD8 cells regarded as naive lacked CD45RO, were positively chosen for CCR7, and omitted terminally differentiated effector memory CD45RA+ cells. This CDR3 is 14 amino acids long. Germline CDR1 MNHGY, CDR2 SAAAGT. Trimming took off 0 bases at V and 2 bases at J, with 8 bases between the two ends. Profiled with immunoSEQ multiplex PCR; TCRdb holds only in-frame clones, not every one. The sample contains about 2 million clones, approximately 94% of which appear only once. Worth noting for this clone: Its cognate antigen is unknown.

This TCR was recovered from a man between 18 and 35 years old in good health. Sequencing was performed on naive CD8+ T cells sorted from blood. The chain couples TRBV6-8 to TRBJ2-7; D uncertain. This CDR3 is CASSYSVRTYEQYF. The CDR3 nucleotides read TGTGCCAGCAGTTACTCTGTCAGGACCTACGAGCAGTACTTC.